Below are 19 T cell receptor beta chains sequenced from a single sample in a study of blood T cells in healthy people across ages. Together with a sample-barcoded 5' primer, a J-beta primer mix was included in a second PCR lasting roughly 6 to 12 cycles. MiXCR, applied by TCRdb to the 5' RACE reads, yields one record per CDR3 protein. The sample yields hundreds of thousands of distinct CDR3 sequences, roughly 58% seen once. The sample consisted of blood. The source is a man between 60 and 75 years old in good health.

This chain uses TRBV2 with TRBJ2-3, with TRBD2 matching 10 bases. The germline V gene encodes CDR1 SNHLY and CDR2 FYNNEI. The ends lost 4 bases at V and 6 bases at J; junction bases unmatched: 7. The CDR3 spans 15 residues. The CDR3 region has the DNA TGTGCCAGCAGTGTACGGTCTAGCGGGGGCGATACGCAGTATTTT. Encoded protein: CASSVRSSGGDTQYF.

This rearrangement joins TRBV5-1 to TRBJ2-5; D is undetermined. The CDR3 loop spans 15 amino acids. Germline CDR1 reads SGHRS; CDR2 reads YFSETQ. Between the trimmed V and J ends, which lost 0 bases and 1 base, there was a span of 10 bases. The CDR3 here is CASSLAGVSQETQYF. Written as DNA, the CDR3 is TGCGCCAGCAGCTTGGCCGGCGTTAGCCAAGAGACCCAGTACTTC.

The chain couples TRBV7-9 to TRBJ2-5; 12 positions match TRBD1. The last part of the DNA fits TRBJ2-7 better; the J call may be wrong. The CDR3 extends over 18 amino acids. Germline V gene lookup returns CDR1 SEHNR and CDR2 FQNEAQ (reference sequence). CDR3 protein: CASSFPTGTGGGLDEQYF. The CDR3 coding sequence is TGTGCCAGCAGCTTTCCAACCGGGACAGGGGGCGGATTGGACGAGCAGTACTTC.

The genes are TRBV7-7 and TRBJ2-3; D is unresolved. The ends were cut back, 3 bases at V and 6 bases at J, with 10 bases in the middle. This CDR3 contains 13 residues. Germline-derived CDR1 and CDR2 are SSHAT and FNYEAQ (reference sequence). CDR3 loop: CASSFQAGDTQYF. CDR3 bases: TGTGCCAGCAGCTTTCAGGCCGGGGATACGCAGTATTTT.

The chain has TRBV12-3 or TRBV12-4 and TRBJ1-1; 8 positions match TRBD1. The V and J ends lost 4 bases and 1 base, in that order; junction bases with no gene match: 5. The CDR3 covers 15 residues. CDR3 amino acids: CASSSRTGRNTEAFF. CDR3 sequence (DNA): TGTGCCAGCAGTTCTCGGACAGGGAGGAACACTGAAGCTTTCTTT.

This clonotype was seen a handful of times. V gene TRBV10-3 combines with J gene TRBJ2-4, with TRBD1 matching 9 bases. The DNA end lines up better with TRBJ2-7; the J call may be wrong. CDR3 length: 15 amino acids. Per germline, CDR1 ENHRY and CDR2 SYGVKD. This chain's CDR3 is CAISDRTGVPYEQYF. In nucleotides, the CDR3 is TGTGCCATCAGTGACCGGACAGGGGTCCCCTACGAGCAGTACTTC.

This chain uses TRBV2 with TRBJ2-1; 8 positions agree with TRBD2. J lost 3 bases, V lost 8 bases, and 15 bases had no gene match. The CDR3 length is 17 residues. Germline CDR1 is SNHLY and CDR2 is FYNNEI. The CDR3 DNA sequence: TGTGCCAGCGGTCCACTGTCAGAGAGCGGGGGCTACAATGAGCAGTTCTTC. This sequence encodes CASGPLSESGGYNEQFF. Filled out from reference TRBV2 and TRBJ2-1, the complete variable domain reads EPEVTQTPSHQVTQMGQEVILRCVPISNHLYFYWYRQILGQKVEFLVSFYNNEISEKSEIFDDQFSVERPDGSNFTLKIRSTKLEDSAMYFCASGPLSESGGYNEQFFGPGTRLTVL.

The chain links TRBV10-3 to TRBJ2-1, with TRBD2 as a possible D gene (7 bases). V shed 0 bases and J shed 4 bases, with 13 bases lying between them. The germline V gene has CDR1 ENHRY and CDR2 SYGVKD. This CDR3 region has 16 residues. The CDR3 DNA sequence: TGTGCCATCAGTGAGTCCGCGGGGGCTATATACAATGAGCAGTTCTTC. It specifies CAISESAGAIYNEQFF.

The chain links TRBV24-1 to TRBJ2-1; D gene uncertain. The CDR3 has 14 amino acids. Germline V CDR1 and CDR2: KGHDR, SFDVKD. Deletions cut 4 bases from V and 7 bases from J, with 13 bases between. In nucleotides, the CDR3 is TGTGCCACCAGTGACCCCCGAGGCGGAAATGAGCAGTTCTTC. The encoded protein is CATSDPRGGNEQFF.

This clonotype has just a few counts. V gene TRBV6-2 or TRBV6-3 combines with J gene TRBJ2-1; TRBD2 aligns across 7 bases. The CDR3 length is 16 residues. CDR1 is MNHEY, CDR2 SVGEGT, per germline. The V gene end was trimmed by 6 bases and the J gene end by 3 bases; junction bases not matched to a gene: 11. Here the CDR3 reads CASSRRGDANYNEQFF. CDR3 sequence (DNA): TGTGCCAGCAGCCGCCGGGGGGACGCAAACTACAATGAGCAGTTCTTC.

The rearrangement links TRBV5-1 to TRBJ2-3; D may be TRBD2 (5 bases). CDR1 SGHRS and CDR2 YFSETQ come from the germline V gene. V was cut by 1 base and J by 4 bases, with 10 bases left in between. This CDR3 has 14 amino acids. The DNA for the CDR3 is TGCGCCAGCAGCTTGTTTCCGGGGTCAGATACGCAGTATTTT. This codes for CASSLFPGSDTQYF.

V usage is TRBV20-1 and J usage is TRBJ2-1, with a possible D match to TRBD1 (5 bases). V dropped 4 bases and J dropped 0 bases, with 13 bases sitting between them. This CDR3 contains 15 residues. Germline assignment: CDR1 DFQATT and CDR2 SNEGSKA (reference sequence). The DNA of the CDR3 is TGCAGTGCTAACAGCAGGGATAGCTCCTACAATGAGCAGTTCTTC. Its protein product is CSANSRDSSYNEQFF.

The chain links TRBV20-1 to TRBJ2-4, with D unclear. The DNA end favors TRBJ2-5, so the J call may be wrong. Germline CDR1 DFQATT, CDR2 SNEGSKA (reference sequence). The CDR3 sequence is 13 residues long. This CDR3 is CSASSADLETQYF. The CDR3, as DNA: TGCAGTGCTAGTTCGGCAGACCTAGAGACCCAGTACTTC.

This clonotype was picked up one time. This sequence joins TRBV3-1 and TRBJ2-3; 7 positions agree with TRBD2. The V and J ends lost 4 bases and 3 bases, in that order; junction bases with no gene match: 7. From germline, CDR1 is LGHDT and CDR2 YNNKEL (reference sequence). The CDR3 has 15 residues. The CDR3 DNA follows: TGTGCCAGCAGCCTAGGGAGCGGGGCGACAGATACGCAGTATTTT. This codes for CASSLGSGATDTQYF.

This chain connects TRBV4-2 to TRBJ2-5, with 9 bases aligning to TRBD1. After removal of 0 bases from V and 1 base from J, the junction contained 6 bases not matched to a gene. Germline values: CDR1 LGHNA, CDR2 YNFKEQ. The CDR3 extends over 17 amino acids. CDR3 amino acids: CASSQDMRQGVQETQYF. The CDR3 region has the DNA TGTGCCAGCAGCCAAGATATGAGACAGGGGGTCCAAGAGACCCAGTACTTC.

This clonotype was recorded many times. The CDR3 loop is CATSGQGSVSGANVLTF. CDR3 nucleotide sequence: TGTGCCACCAGTGGACAGGGGTCCGTCTCTGGGGCCAACGTCCTGACTTTC. The chain joins TRBV24-1 to TRBJ2-6, with TRBD1 matching over 8 bases. The length of the CDR3 is 17 residues. The ends lost 5 bases at V and 0 bases at J; junction bases unmatched: 5. Germline CDR1 and CDR2: KGHDR and SFDVKD.

The gene calls are TRBV5-1 and TRBJ1-4; D remains ambiguous. V gave up 1 base and J gave up 1 base, with 8 bases separating them. CDR3 length: 15 residues. Germline V gene sequence: CDR1 SGHRS, CDR2 YFSETQ. Written as DNA, the CDR3 is TGCGCCAGCAGCTTGTCGGCGGGAACTAATGAAAAACTGTTTTTT. Translation: CASSLSAGTNEKLFF. Together with reference TRBV5-1 and TRBJ1-4, the CDR3 gives the full variable domain: KAGVTQTPRYLIKTRGQQVTLSCSPISGHRSVSWYQQTPGQGLQFLFEYFSETQRNKGNFPGRFSGRQFSNSRSEMNVSTLELGDSALYLCASSLSAGTNEKLFFGSGTQLSVL.

This clonotype appeared a few times. The rearrangement uses TRBV6-5 and TRBJ2-5, with 11 bases matching TRBD2. Germline CDR1 and CDR2: MNHEY and SVGAGI. V gave up 0 bases and J gave up 9 bases; unmatched junction bases: 12. This CDR3 contains 17 residues. The CDR3 bases are TGTGCCAGCAGTTACTCGGGGACTAGCGGCTCCAATGTGCCCCAGTACTTC. Its translation is CASSYSGTSGSNVPQYF.

This chain connects TRBV3-1 to TRBJ2-7; tentatively, D is TRBD1 (6 bases). The germline V gene has CDR1 LGHDT and CDR2 YNNKEL (reference sequence). This CDR3 is built from 15 residues. The V gene lost 1 base and the J gene lost 3 bases, with 13 bases spanning the gap. The CDR3 spells CASSQVGGMGYEQYF. CDR3 DNA sequence: TGTGCCAGCAGCCAAGTAGGGGGAATGGGCTACGAGCAGTACTTC.